A selection of T cell receptor beta chains follows, all from one sample in a study of CD4 and CD8 cells across lung adenocarcinoma regions. TCRdb ran MiXCR on the PCR reads and lists one entry per CDR3 protein. In the table there are several thousand distinct CDR3 sequences, roughly 49% of which are singletons. The sequenced sample was CD8+ T cells from the margin of a lung tumor. The source of these receptors is a female donor with lung adenocarcinoma. The CD4 and CD8 labels of this study may be unreliable. Both conserved end residues are part of each CDR3. Each record gives: CDR3 DNA, CDR3 protein, clone size, J gene, D gene, V gene. D genes are given only for firm matches. The listing skips clone size in some rows; elsewhere it reads once, few, many or a size class.

DNA: TGTGCCTCCCAACCGGGGTTGGCTAGCGGGAGTAGGAAGACCCAGTACTTC
CDR3: CASQPGLASGSRKTQYF
size: .
J: TRBJ2-5
D: TRBD2
V: TRBV6-2/TRBV6-3

DNA: TGTGCCAGCAGCGTAGCAGGGTCCTCTCACAATGAGCAGTTCTTC
CDR3: CASSVAGSSHNEQFF
size: few
J: TRBJ2-1
D: .
V: TRBV9

DNA: TGTGCCAGCAGTTTGCCCGCCGGTACAGGGTGGTACGAGCAGTTCTTC
CDR3: CASSLPAGTGWYEQFF
size: once
J: TRBJ2-1
D: .
V: TRBV6-5

DNA: TGCGCCAGCAGTGAGGAAGCCCTGAAGGAGCAGTTCTTC
CDR3: CASSEEALKEQFF
size: few
J: TRBJ2-1
D: .
V: TRBV10-1

DNA: TGTGCCAGCAGTCCCACTAATTACAATGAGCAGTTCTTC
CDR3: CASSPTNYNEQFF
size: few
J: TRBJ2-1
D: .
V: TRBV27

DNA: TGTGCCAGCGGGATCCAAGAGACCCAGTACTTC
CDR3: CASGIQETQYF
size: few
J: TRBJ2-5
D: .
V: TRBV6-1

DNA: TGTGCCAGCAGCGGCCGGGACTTCCTCGCAGACATTCAGTATTTC
CDR3: CASSGRDFLADIQYF
size: .
J: TRBJ2-4
D: .
V: TRBV6-1

DNA: TGTGCCAGGGGGCAGCGGGGAGGACTCCCAGATACGCAGTACTTT
CDR3: CARGQRGGLPDTQYF
size: .
J: TRBJ2-3
D: TRBD2
V: TRBV27

DNA: TGTGCCAGCAGTTACCTAGCGGATAGCTCCTACAATGAGCAGTTCTTC
CDR3: CASSYLADSSYNEQFF
size: .
J: TRBJ2-1
D: TRBD2
V: TRBV6-5

DNA: TGTGCCAGCAGTGAAGTTGGAGAAGTGGGCGAGCAGTACTTC
CDR3: CASSEVGEVGEQYF
size: many
J: TRBJ2-7
D: .
V: TRBV6-1

DNA: TGTGCCAGCAGTTTTCCGGGGACCGGTGTTAGTAGCAAAGATACGCAGTACTTT
CDR3: CASSFPGTGVSSKDTQYF
size: .
J: TRBJ2-3
D: .
V: TRBV12-3/TRBV12-4

DNA: TGTGCGGGGAGTGGGTGCAGGGACCAAGATACCCAGTACTTC
CDR3: CAGSGCRDQDTQYF
size: .
J: TRBJ2-5
D: .
V: TRBV6-1

DNA: TGTGCCAGCACCCGGGCCGGGGGTGAGACCCAGTACTTC
CDR3: CASTRAGGETQYF
size: .
J: TRBJ2-5
D: .
V: TRBV12-3/TRBV12-4

DNA: TGTGGCCGCGGAGCTAAAAACACGCAGTATTTC
CDR3: CGRGAKNTQYF
size: .
J: TRBJ2-3
D: .
V: TRBV27

DNA: TGCGCCAGCAGCCAAGCCCAACTAGGGGGCCACAATGAGCAGTTCTTC
CDR3: CASSQAQLGGHNEQFF
size: .
J: TRBJ2-1
D: TRBD1
V: TRBV4-1

DNA: TGCAGTACAGTACCTAGCGGGAAAGAGACCCAGTACTTC
CDR3: CSTVPSGKETQYF
size: .
J: TRBJ2-5
D: TRBD2
V: TRBV20-1

DNA: TGTGCCAGCAGCGAGGGACTAGCGGCTACAGATACGCAGTATTTT
CDR3: CASSEGLAATDTQYF
size: few
J: TRBJ2-3
D: TRBD2
V: TRBV6-4

DNA: TGTGCCAGCAGTGATCCACTCACAGGGGGCAGGACAGGTGCGCTGTTTTTT
CDR3: CASSDPLTGGRTGALFF
size: .
J: TRBJ2-2
D: TRBD1
V: TRBV10-3

DNA: TGTGCCAGCAGCCAACCAAGGGGACAAGAGACCCAGTACTTC
CDR3: CASSQPRGQETQYF
size: medium-sized
J: TRBJ2-5
D: .
V: TRBV7-2

DNA: TGTGCTAGCAGCTTAGGACAGACCGGGGAGCTGTTTTTT
CDR3: CASSLGQTGELFF
size: few
J: TRBJ2-2
D: .
V: TRBV7-7

DNA: TGTGCCAGCAGTTTAACCGCGGGGTTGGGAGAGACCCAGTACTTC
CDR3: CASSLTAGLGETQYF
size: .
J: TRBJ2-5
D: .
V: TRBV28

DNA: TGTGCCAGCAGTTGGGGGGGGGGGCTAGCCAAAAATACGCAGTATTTT
CDR3: CASSWGGGLAKNTQYF
size: .
J: TRBJ2-3
D: .
V: TRBV27

DNA: TGTGCCAGCAGCCTGGGGGGTACCCAAGAGACCCAGTACTTC
CDR3: CASSLGGTQETQYF
size: .
J: TRBJ2-5
D: .
V: TRBV14

DNA: TGTGCCAGCAGCTCTAAGACAGGGATCACCGGGGAGCTGTTTTTT
CDR3: CASSSKTGITGELFF
size: .
J: TRBJ2-2
D: TRBD1
V: TRBV7-2

DNA: TGTGCCAGCAGAGGGGGGTACTCTGGAAACACCATATATTTT
CDR3: CASRGGYSGNTIYF
size: medium-sized
J: TRBJ1-3
D: .
V: TRBV27

DNA: TGCGCCAGGAGTACGAGGGGACGGGACCAAGATACGCAGTATTTC
CDR3: CARSTRGRDQDTQYF
size: .
J: TRBJ2-5
D: .
V: TRBV10-2

DNA: TGTGCCAGCAGCTCCACCTACAATGAGCAGTTCTTC
CDR3: CASSSTYNEQFF
size: few
J: TRBJ2-1
D: .
V: TRBV6-1

DNA: TGTGCCAGCAGCTTACCAGGGGCAGAGACCCAGTACTTC
CDR3: CASSLPGAETQYF
size: .
J: TRBJ2-5
D: .
V: TRBV7-2

DNA: TGTGCCAGCAGTTACTCCCCGTGGGGGGCAGATACGCAGTATTTT
CDR3: CASSYSPWGADTQYF
size: .
J: TRBJ2-3
D: .
V: TRBV6-5

DNA: TGTGCCAGCAGTTACCCCAGGACTAGCGGAACTAGCACAGATACGCAGTATTTT
CDR3: CASSYPRTSGTSTDTQYF
size: many
J: TRBJ2-3
D: TRBD2
V: TRBV6-5

DNA: TGCGCCGGGGGTACGACGGGACGGGACCCAGAGACCCAGTACTTC
CDR3: CAGGTTGRDPETQYF
size: .
J: TRBJ2-5
D: .
V: TRBV10-2